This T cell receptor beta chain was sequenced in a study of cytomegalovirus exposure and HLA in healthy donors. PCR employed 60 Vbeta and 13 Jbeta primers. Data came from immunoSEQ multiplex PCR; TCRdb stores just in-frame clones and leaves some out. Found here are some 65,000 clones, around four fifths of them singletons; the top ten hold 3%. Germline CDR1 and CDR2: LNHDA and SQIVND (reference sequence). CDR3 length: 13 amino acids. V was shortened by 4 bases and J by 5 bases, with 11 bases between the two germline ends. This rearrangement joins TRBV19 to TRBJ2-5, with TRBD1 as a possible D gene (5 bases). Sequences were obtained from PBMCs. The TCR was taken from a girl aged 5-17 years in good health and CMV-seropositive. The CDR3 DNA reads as TGTGCCAGTAGTACTCGACAGTGGGAGACCCAGTACTTC. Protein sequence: CASSTRQWETQYF.